In this sample, the clone carrying this TCR beta chain turned up many times. Germline CDR1 is DFQATT and CDR2 is SNEGSKA (reference sequence). This CDR3 comprises 15 residues. V lost 2 bases and J 2 bases, leaving 15 bases between the germline ends. TCRdb independently ran MiXCR on the 5' RACE reads; one entry per CDR3 protein. The profile covers around 28,000 distinct CDR3 sequences, with almost 2.5% appearing a single time and about 2.3% taken by the ten largest. This entry comes from a study of neurological immune-mediated disorders. The V and J genes are TRBV20-1 and TRBJ2-5, with a possible D match to TRBD2 (6 bases). The sequence came from a woman aged 50 to 60 with multiple sclerosis. The sequencing input was PBMCs. CDR3 loop: CSARIFLSGQETQYF. CDR3 DNA sequence: TGCAGTGCTAGAATCTTTCTTAGCGGACAAGAGACCCAGTACTTC.